Listed below are T cell receptor beta chains from one sample, sequenced in a study of shared clonotypes between healthy human individuals. Measured with immunoSEQ multiplex PCR; TCRdb has only the in-frame clones, and not every one. The table shows about 2,200,000 clones, with about 92% occurring only once. Sequenced input: naive CD8+ T cells from PBMCs. These receptors all come from a man aged 18-30 years in good health. Some clones in this sample may be carry-over from other donors' samples. Each CDR3 is given with its conserved first and last residue. D genes are given only for firm matches. Size is omitted from some rows. Given values are once, few, many or a class for expanded clones.

TRBV27	.	TRBJ1-5	TRBD1	TGTGCCAGCTGCCCCGGGACAGGGTCTGGTCAGCCCCAGCATTTT	CASCPGTGSGQPQHF
TRBV6-1	.	TRBJ2-2	TRBD1	TGTGCCAGCAGTGGTCGGGACAGGCTGAACACCGGGGAGCTGTTTTTT	CASSGRDRLNTGELFF
TRBV28	.	TRBJ2-1	TRBD1	TGTGCCAGCACCCTGGGACAGGGGCTATACAATGAGCAGTTCTTC	CASTLGQGLYNEQFF
TRBV2	once	TRBJ2-7	.	TGTGCCAGCTCAGAGGGGGTCCGGGGCTACGAGCAGTACTTC	CASSEGVRGYEQYF
TRBV9	.	TRBJ2-1	.	TGTGCCAGCAGCGCAGCGAGGGAGTTGTACAATGAGCAGTTCTTC	CASSAARELYNEQFF
TRBV28	.	TRBJ2-3	.	TGTGCCAGCCAGGGGACAGATACGCAGTATTTT	CASQGTDTQYF
TRBV27	.	TRBJ1-1	.	TGTGCCAGCAGTTTAATGGGAGGGAACACTGAAGCTTTCTTT	CASSLMGGNTEAFF
TRBV29-1	few	TRBJ1-1	TRBD1	TGCAGAGTATCTGACAGGGGAGCTGAAGCTTTCTTT	CRVSDRGAEAFF
TRBV9	.	TRBJ2-3	TRBD2	TGTGCCAGCAGCGCGGGGGGGCTTGGAGATACGCAGTATTTT	CASSAGGLGDTQYF
TRBV2	.	TRBJ2-1	TRBD2	TGTGCCAGCAGTGAACGACTAGCGGCGTCCGGCCACAATGAGCAGTTCTTC	CASSERLAASGHNEQFF
TRBV5-1	.	TRBJ1-1	.	TGCGCCAGCAGCTGGGGCGGGCCCCGGAGTGAAGCTTTCTTT	CASSWGGPRSEAFF
TRBV5-1	.	TRBJ2-7	TRBD2	TGCGCCAGCAGCTTTTATAGCGGGATAGGCGAGCAGTACTTC	CASSFYSGIGEQYF
TRBV7-7	.	TRBJ2-7	.	TGTGCCAGCAGCCCGTCACGGGGCTCCGAGCAGTACTTC	CASSPSRGSEQYF
TRBV6-6	.	TRBJ2-7	.	TGTGCCAGCAGCCCTGGGGGCTACGAGCAGTACTTC	CASSPGGYEQYF
TRBV9	.	TRBJ2-7	.	TGTGCCAGCAGCCCGGGACGGGTCTCCTACGAGCAGTACTTC	CASSPGRVSYEQYF
TRBV27	.	TRBJ2-7	.	TGTGCCAGCAGTTTCGGACAGAGGTACGAGCAGTACTTC	CASSFGQRYEQYF
TRBV7-9	.	TRBJ2-1	TRBD2	TGTGCCAGCAGCTTAGGTGCGGGAGTCCATGGATGGGAGCAGTTCTTC	CASSLGAGVHGWEQFF
TRBV6-5	.	TRBJ2-3	.	TGTGCCAGCAGTTACGAGGGCACAGATACGCAGTATTTT	CASSYEGTDTQYF
TRBV6-1	.	TRBJ2-7	.	TGTGCCAGCCAGTTTGCAGGGGCCCCCTACGAGCAGTACTTC	CASQFAGAPYEQYF
TRBV5-1	.	TRBJ2-7	TRBD1	TGCGCCAGCACTCCGGGACAGGGGGCCTACGAGCAGTACTTC	CASTPGQGAYEQYF
TRBV7-3	.	TRBJ2-1	.	TGTGCCAGCAGCTTAGGGGGAGACCCCTACAATGAGCAGTTCTTC	CASSLGGDPYNEQFF
TRBV27	.	TRBJ2-7	.	TGTGCCAGCAGTTTATCGTATCCGACTCTGGGGGAGCAGTACTTC	CASSLSYPTLGEQYF
TRBV7-6	.	TRBJ2-1	.	TGTGCCAGCAGCCTATTCTCCAATGAGCAGTTCTTC	CASSLFSNEQFF
TRBV19	.	TRBJ2-2	.	TGTGCCAGTACCACGGGGGCCGGGGAGCTGTTTTTT	CASTTGAGELFF
TRBV4-3	.	TRBJ2-7	.	TGCGCCAGCAGCCAAGATTACAGGAGACCGGGAGAGCAGTACTTC	CASSQDYRRPGEQYF
TRBV30	.	TRBJ2-7	TRBD1	TGTGCCGTACAACAGGGGCAGATCTACGAGCAGTACTTC	CAVQQGQIYEQYF
TRBV7-9	once	TRBJ2-1	.	TGTGCCAGCAGCTTCCCCCTAAAAACTCATGAGCAGTTCTTC	CASSFPLKTHEQFF
TRBV7-9	.	TRBJ1-5	TRBD1	TGTGCCAGCAGCCGAGGGGACAGTTTAAATCAGCCCCAGCATTTT	CASSRGDSLNQPQHF
TRBV5-4	.	TRBJ2-7	TRBD2	TGTGCCAGCAGCTTGCACTCTAGCGGCAGCTCCTACGAGCAGTACTTC	CASSLHSSGSSYEQYF
TRBV13	.	TRBJ2-2	TRBD2	TGTGCCAGCAGCTTAGGCCGCGGGGGCACCGGGGAGCTGTTTTTT	CASSLGRGGTGELFF
TRBV5-4	.	TRBJ2-7	TRBD1	TGTGCCAGCCAGGCCGGGACAGGGTCCTACGAGCAGTACTTC	CASQAGTGSYEQYF
TRBV27	.	TRBJ2-1	TRBD1	TGTGCCAGCAGTAAACTTAACCGGGACAGCAATGAGCAGTTCTTC	CASSKLNRDSNEQFF
TRBV9	.	TRBJ2-1	TRBD2	TGTGCCAGCAGCGTAGCTAGGCTAGCGGATTACAATGAGCAGTTCTTC	CASSVARLADYNEQFF
TRBV4-1	.	TRBJ2-7	TRBD1	TGCGCCAGCAGCCAAGATCGGGGACAGATCTACGAGCAGTACTTC	CASSQDRGQIYEQYF
TRBV5-1	.	TRBJ2-1	TRBD2	TGCGCCAGCAGCTTGCTGCGCGGGAGCTACAATGAGCAGTTCTTC	CASSLLRGSYNEQFF
TRBV27	.	TRBJ2-7	TRBD1	TGTGCCAGCACTCTGAGGGGACAGGGCCACGAGCAGTACTTC	CASTLRGQGHEQYF
TRBV7-9	.	TRBJ2-2	TRBD1	TGTGCCAGCAGCTTCTACAGGGGGCCAATAGGTACCGGGGAGCTGTTTTTT	CASSFYRGPIGTGELFF
TRBV7-9	.	TRBJ2-2	.	TGTGCCAGCAGCTTAGAACAGATCGGGGAGCTGTTTTTT	CASSLEQIGELFF
TRBV6-1	.	TRBJ1-4	.	TGTGCCAGCAGAAGAAGGCATGCAACTAATGAAAAACTGTTTTTT	CASRRRHATNEKLFF
TRBV27	.	TRBJ2-1	.	TGTGCCAGCAGGGGCAGGGGGAGGAATGAGCAGTTCTTC	CASRGRGRNEQFF
TRBV27	.	TRBJ2-3	TRBD2	TGTGCCAGCAGTCCCTTAGCGGGAGAGAAGGTAGATACGCAGTATTTT	CASSPLAGEKVDTQYF
TRBV27	.	TRBJ2-7	.	TGTGCCAGCGCGGTCCGGGGAAGCTCCTACGAGCAGTACTTC	CASAVRGSSYEQYF